This TCR beta chain emerged from a study of T cells in Graves' hyperthyroidism and ophthalmopathy. Study-level findings and limits: Clonotypes that were expanded in thyroid above 0.001 mostly appeared in blood too. The model forecast ophthalmopathy, anticipating it by a median roughly 6.5 months before onset.

As to this clonotype: What it recognizes is unknown.

Amplification of TCR beta CDR3 regions was performed using RNA transcripts as template. The HTBI primer set drove a first-round RT-PCR of the TCR CDR3. From the multiplex PCR reads, TCRdb called clonotypes with MiXCR, one entry per CDR3 protein. The sample lists a few hundred thousand distinct CDR3 sequences, about 13% seen once, with approximately 5.8% in the top ten. CDR3 length: 12 amino acids. CDR1 and CDR2 from the germline V gene are DFQATT and SNEGSKA (reference sequence). Trimming removed 1 base from V and 5 bases from J, with 7 bases in between. This TCR came from a woman aged 18 to 35 with Graves' hyperthyroidism. The chain has TRBV20-1 and TRBJ2-3, with D hard to call. Sequencing input: blood. The CDR3 DNA is TGCAGTGCTAGAGGTTTAGTAGATACGCAGTATTTT. Protein product: CSARGLVDTQYF.